These T cell receptor beta chains were read from a single sample in a study of T cell responses to AZD1222 COVID-19 vaccine. Libraries were prepared by immunoSEQ multiplex PCR; TCRdb keeps only in-frame clonotypes and omits some of them. Here the sample spans a few hundred thousand clones, 85% to 95% being singletons. The input for sequencing was peripheral blood, taken on day 0 of AZD1222 vaccination. These receptors were taken from an adult in good health. Each CDR3 is given with its conserved first and last residue. A D gene is named only where the DNA matches it firmly. Expanded clones are given a class, and other clones once, few, many or no size at all.

cdr3_nt cdr3_aa d_call clone_size j_call v_call
TGTGCCAGCAGCTTGGGTACCTCTACAGGAGGAAACACCATATATTTT CASSLGTSTGGNTIYF NA NA TRBJ1-3 TRBV5-6
TGTGCCAGCAGTCCCCCCCCAGGGGAGGGCGGCTACACCTTC CASSPPPGEGGYTF NA NA TRBJ1-2 TRBV28
TGTGCCAGCAGCCAGGCCATCTCCTGGGACCGCTGTAGCAATCAGCCCCAGCATTTT CASSQAISWDRCSNQPQHF NA NA TRBJ1-5 TRBV14
TGTGCCAGCAATTTCAGGGGGTACCAAGAGACCCAGTACTTC CASNFRGYQETQYF TRBD1 once TRBJ2-5 TRBV2
TGTGCCAGCAGCCAAGATCCTAGCGGGGGCCCTCTAGGGGAGCTGTTTTTT CASSQDPSGGPLGELFF TRBD2 NA TRBJ2-2 TRBV3-1/TRBV3-2
TGCGCCAGCAGCCCCGACGGATCTAACTATGGCTACACCTTC CASSPDGSNYGYTF NA NA TRBJ1-2 TRBV5-1
TGCGCCAGCAGCTTGGGAGAGTCGCATGGCAATCAGCCCCAGCATTTT CASSLGESHGNQPQHF NA NA TRBJ1-5 TRBV5-1
TGTGCCAGCACGCGTAGCACTAGACTAGCTCTAATCAGTGAGCAGTTCTTC CASTRSTRLALISEQFF TRBD2 NA TRBJ2-1 TRBV28
TGTGCCAGCAGCAAAGAAAGGACAGGGACTGAAAAACTGTTTTTT CASSKERTGTEKLFF NA NA TRBJ1-4 TRBV21-1
TGTGCCAGCGGAGAGGGACTGGGGTACGAGCAGTACTTC CASGEGLGYEQYF NA NA TRBJ2-7 TRBV12-3/TRBV12-4
TGTGCCAGCAGCTATCCCGGGACTAGCGGAACCTACGAGCAGTACTTC CASSYPGTSGTYEQYF TRBD2 NA TRBJ2-7 TRBV7-9
TGCGGACTTAAACGGTGGGGACCGGGCACTGAAGCTTTCTTT CGLKRWGPGTEAFF NA once TRBJ1-1 TRBV29-1
TGCGCCAGCAGCCAAGGGACAGGCTCTGGAAACACCATATATTTT CASSQGTGSGNTIYF TRBD1 NA TRBJ1-3 TRBV4-1
TGTGCCCGCAGGGGGGGGGACCGGGTCTTGGGCTACACCTTC CARRGGDRVLGYTF TRBD1 NA TRBJ1-2 TRBV28
TGTGCCAGCAGTCGCGCAATTGGCTACACCTTC CASSRAIGYTF NA NA TRBJ1-2 TRBV28
TGTGCCAGCAGCCCTAACGGACAGGGGCATGAGCAGTTCTTC CASSPNGQGHEQFF TRBD1 NA TRBJ2-1 TRBV7-7
TGCGCCAGCAGCCCAGGGAAAAAGGGACTAGCGGGAGAAGAGACCCAGTACTTC CASSPGKKGLAGEETQYF TRBD2 NA TRBJ2-5 TRBV10-1
TGTGCCACCAGCAGAGATCTGGGTCAAAGCACAGATACGCAGTATTTT CATSRDLGQSTDTQYF NA NA TRBJ2-3 TRBV15
TGTGCCAGCAGTGACCCCGGACAGGGGGGGGACACCGGGGAGCTGTTTTTT CASSDPGQGGDTGELFF TRBD1 NA TRBJ2-2 TRBV25-1
TGTGCCAGCAGGGGGGGAGTTATTGCTAATGAAAAACTGTTTTTT CASRGGVIANEKLFF NA once TRBJ1-4 TRBV27
TGTGCCAGCAGCCCGGGGGACAGGTACAATGAGCAGTTCTTC CASSPGDRYNEQFF TRBD1 NA TRBJ2-1 TRBV6-5
TGTGCCAGCAGCTTAGCAGGGTACGATGGCTACACCTTC CASSLAGYDGYTF NA NA TRBJ1-2 TRBV7-6
TGTGCCAGCAGTACCCCTAGCAGCCCCTACGAGCAGTACTTC CASSTPSSPYEQYF NA once TRBJ2-7 TRBV28
TGCGCCAGCAGCCGGGGAGGTCTAGCGGGAGGGATCCAAGAGACCCAGTACTTC CASSRGGLAGGIQETQYF TRBD2 NA TRBJ2-5 TRBV5-1
TGTGCCAGCGAGAACGGGGGGACCCTAAACGAGCAGTACTTC CASENGGTLNEQYF TRBD2 NA TRBJ2-7 TRBV28
TGTGCCACCATCTGCAGTCCTAGCGGAAGCACAGATACGCAGTATTTT CATICSPSGSTDTQYF TRBD2 NA TRBJ2-3 TRBV24-1
TGTGCCAGCACCCTCGGAAGGGCCACTGAAGCTTTCTTT CASTLGRATEAFF NA NA TRBJ1-1 TRBV19
TGCGCCAGCAGCCCGGGACAGGGGACTGAAGCTTTCTTT CASSPGQGTEAFF TRBD1 NA TRBJ1-1 TRBV5-1
TGTGCCAGCAGCTTGACGGGGGCGGCCGGGGAGCTGTTTTTT CASSLTGAAGELFF NA NA TRBJ2-2 TRBV5-4
TGTGCCAGCAGTACCGGACAGGGACGGTACGAGCAGTACTTC CASSTGQGRYEQYF TRBD1 NA TRBJ2-7 TRBV28
TGTGCCAGCAGTTCGGCAGGACCCTACGAGCAGTACTTC CASSSAGPYEQYF NA NA TRBJ2-7 TRBV2
TGTGCCATCAGGGCGGGAGGGCGTTTGGAGACCCAGTACTTC CAIRAGGRLETQYF TRBD2 NA TRBJ2-5 TRBV10-3
TGTGCCAGCAGCGTAGACCCGGACAGTCGGGGCTACACCTTC CASSVDPDSRGYTF NA NA TRBJ1-2 TRBV9